This TCR beta chain came from a study of cytomegalovirus exposure and HLA in healthy donors. Study background: Clustering assigned 81% of the approximately 400 genotyped donors to the Caucasian-associated ancestry cluster.

The PCR had 60 Vbeta and 13 Jbeta primers. Sequenced by immunoSEQ multiplex PCR; TCRdb stores in-frame clones only, minus some. The sample holds tens of thousands of clones. Remarks on this clone: Its antigen remains unknown.

Each of the donors was a healthy bone marrow donor. Study-wide results and limits: Productive rates of about 90% or about 30% were seen for most TCR beta V segments in an earlier analysis.

Specimen: PBMCs. This clonotype was sampled from a woman aged 25 to 45 in good health and CMV-seronegative.

CDR3 DNA sequence: TGTGCCAGTAGTATCGGAGGTAGTGGCGATTCACCCCTCCACTTT. As protein: CASSIGGSGDSPLHF. This chain joins TRBV19 and TRBJ1-6, with D unclear. This CDR3 has 15 residues. Trimming cost V 3 bases and J 8 bases, with 14 bases left between them. The germline V gene encodes CDR1 LNHDA and CDR2 SQIVND (reference sequence).